The T cell receptor beta chain under discussion was sequenced for a study of blood T cells in healthy people across ages (dated by TCRdb to 2015 to 2017). Study-wide context: In model experiments, template switching captured about one uniquely barcoded TCR beta cDNA molecule for every two T cells. Using deep sequencing normalized with unique cDNA molecular identifiers, the study measured how TCR beta repertoire diversity changes with age. The donors were split into four age groups: young (average around 17 years), middle-aged (around 40), aged (approximately 59) and long-lived (82). To avoid experimental bias, donors of different ages were spread randomly across the sequencing lanes. Using the same blood draw, the study looked at two additional independent replicas of 1 million unique cDNA reads for two donors, one aged 18 to 30 and the other aged 80 or older.

The method behind the library was 5' RACE. This sample was sequenced with an Illumina HiSeq 2500. The second PCR ran for about 6 to 12 cycles and used a J-beta primer mix along with a sample-barcoded 5' primer. Each TCR beta cDNA molecule received a unique molecular identifier from a template-switch 5' adaptor carrying 12 random nucleotides. At least 2.5 million CDR3-containing paired-end reads were obtained from each sample. First-strand cDNA synthesis was performed from all RNA using the Mint cDNA synthesis kit, with priming by a TRBC-specific oligonucleotide. Following uracil-DNA glycosylase treatment, a first 18-cycle PCR with universal primers M1SS and BC2_uni_R was performed on all cDNA. Regarding the original processing steps: Each sample was normalized by randomly selecting 1 million high-quality reads, each carrying a distinct molecular identifier. Reads sharing molecular identifiers were discarded rather than binned into consensus sequences. MiTCR, run with a Q25 quality threshold and the strictest error-elimination algorithm, handled CDR3 identification, clonotype clustering and error correction. A nonparametric unseen species model with Euler transformation was used to estimate lower-bound total TCR beta diversity. TCRdb reprocessing: public reads trimmed at Q25 with fastp, clones called with MiXCR, in-frame beta chains kept. CDR3 protein sequences are deduplicated, and each keeps its most common genes and DNA. It is TCRdb's table, rather than the study itself, that gives the V and J calls and clone size. In all, the sample holds about 800,000 distinct CDR3 sequences, and over 45% of those were seen once. The top ten constitute approximately 21% of the sample.

This clonotype showed up just a few times. Its antigen target is currently unknown. Nothing much larger sits one base from this clone, and base qualities are not available. Systemically healthy Caucasian individuals from Russia, over 30 in total and aged roughly 6 to 95 years, were included as donors. Each donor gave ten milliliters of peripheral blood, drawn into EDTA-treated Vacutainer tubes. Ficoll-Paque density-gradient centrifugation was used to isolate PBMCs, with at least 6.5 million per sample. Total RNA was extracted from PBMCs with Trizol reagent, with at least 6 micrograms obtained per sample. For every donor, flow cytometry on a PBMC aliquot measured the percentage of naive CD45RAhigh/CD27high T cells. Beyond this particular receptor, the publication reports: Estimates of total diversity based on one million sequenced T cells were considered lower bounds and underestimates. The CMV infection status of donors was not known, potentially confounding age-related changes in expanded clonotypes. Observed TCR beta diversity per million T cells fell roughly linearly with age, and a significant reduction was already apparent by age around 44. The percentage of naive T cells measured by flow cytometry correlated strongly with observed TCR beta diversity. Bulk unsorted PBMC profiling prevented conclusive comparison of naive and antigen-experienced compartments. Compared with the aged group, the long-lived group had more naive CD4+ T cells, fewer expanded clones and increased TCR diversity, a pattern suggesting age selection.

From the cysteine through the phenylalanine, the CDR3 covers 14 amino acids. Just the 42-base CDR3 DNA is kept, in frame starting at base 1. The germline V gene sets CDR1 to SGHNT and CDR2 to YENEEA. V was cut back by 2 bases and J by 6 bases, leaving a gap of 10 bases between them. This clonotype was sampled from a man aged 30 to 39 in good health. Sample: blood. The chain joins TRBV11-3 to TRBJ2-2, with the D gene not clear enough to name. CDR3 sequence: CASSLSRSAGELFF. The nucleotide sequence is given as TGTGCCAGCAGCTTATCTCGGAGTGCCGGGGAGCTGTTTTTT.